A selection of T cell receptor beta chains follows, all from one sample in a study of OX40 agonist ivuxolimab in advanced cancers. Generated by immunoSEQ multiplex PCR, the TCRdb table keeps only in-frame clones and is missing some. The sample includes 70,000 to 80,000 clones, around 94% of them seen just once. The specimen comprised CD4+ or CD8+ T cells sorted from blood, sampled in a trial of the OX40 agonist ivuxolimab. The receptors derive from an adult with an advanced solid tumor such as melanoma, head and neck, liver or kidney cancer. Each CDR3 is given with its conserved first and last residue. A D gene is named only where the DNA matches it firmly. The listing skips clone size in some rows; elsewhere it reads once, few, many or a size class.

>15|TRBV6-5|TRBJ1-1|-|once
CASSYSGVPYTEAFF
TGTGCCAGCAGTTACTCTGGGGTGCCTTACACTGAAGCTTTCTTT
>14|TRBV4-2|TRBJ1-1|-|few
CASSQDRGNTEAFF
TGTGCCAGCAGCCAAGACAGGGGGAACACTGAAGCTTTCTTT
>14|TRBV5-4|TRBJ2-7|-|-
CASSLGVGGYEQYF
TGTGCCAGCAGCTTGGGGGTTGGTGGCTACGAGCAGTACTTC
>16|TRBV4-3|TRBJ1-2|-|-
CASSQDSRVGDYGYTF
TGCGCCAGCAGCCAAGATTCCCGGGTTGGGGACTATGGCTACACCTTC
>16|TRBV7-8|TRBJ1-5|-|-
CASSSATPGANQPQHF
TGTGCCAGCAGCTCCGCCACCCCTGGGGCCAATCAGCCCCAGCATTTT
>15|TRBV4-1|TRBJ1-5|TRBD1|-
CASSPTTGNNQPQHF
TGCGCCAGCAGCCCTACGACAGGGAACAATCAGCCCCAGCATTTT
>14|TRBV13|TRBJ2-2|-|-
CASSLPTETGELFF
TGTGCCAGCAGCTTACCGACCGAAACCGGGGAGCTGTTTTTT
>17|TRBV29-1|TRBJ2-1|-|-
CSVVWGAAGGRNNEQFF
TGCAGCGTTGTTTGGGGGGCCGCCGGAGGACGGAACAATGAGCAGTTCTTC
>14|TRBV5-6|TRBJ2-1|-|few
CASSFMGSYNEQFF
TGTGCCAGCAGCTTCATGGGATCCTACAATGAGCAGTTCTTC
>23|TRBV23-1|TRBJ2-1|TRBD1|-
CASSLLRGLTGEVDGFSYNEQFF
TGCGCCAGCAGTCTCCTCCGAGGTTTGACAGGGGAAGTCGACGGGTTCTCCTACAATGAGCAGTTCTTC
>14|TRBV7-2|TRBJ2-7|-|-
CASSFVQATYEQYF
TGTGCCAGCAGCTTTGTTCAGGCCACCTACGAGCAGTACTTC
>15|TRBV6-4|TRBJ2-3|-|-
CASSDGSGPTDTQYF
TGTGCCAGCAGTGACGGATCAGGTCCCACAGATACGCAGTATTTT
>15|TRBV27|TRBJ2-2|-|-
CASSLTLGPGGELFF
TGTGCCAGCAGTTTAACCTTGGGGCCGGGCGGGGAGCTGTTTTTT
>16|TRBV4-3|TRBJ2-3|-|-
CASSQDRTTSTDTQYF
TGCGCCAGCAGCCAAGATAGGACTACGAGCACAGATACGCAGTATTTT
>11|TRBV27|TRBJ2-5|-|-
CASSSQETQYF
TGTGCCAGCAGTTCCCAAGAGACCCAATACTTC
>15|TRBV18|TRBJ2-5|TRBD1|-
CASSHTQGGEETQYF
TGTGCCAGCTCACACACACAGGGGGGCGAAGAGACCCAGTACTTC
>14|TRBV7-9|TRBJ2-7|-|once
CASTPDSFSYEQYF
TGTGCCAGCACCCCGGACAGTTTCTCCTACGAGCAGTACTTC
>16|TRBV5-1|TRBJ2-3|TRBD1|-
CASSKYRGDHTDTQYF
TGCGCCAGCAGCAAATACAGGGGTGACCACACAGATACGCAGTATTTT
>13|TRBV6-5|TRBJ1-5|-|once
CASSYSKNQPQHF
TGTGCCAGCAGTTACTCCAAAAATCAGCCCCAGCATTTT
>12|TRBV30|TRBJ1-2|-|-
CAWAHGAYGYTF
TGTGCCTGGGCTCACGGAGCCTATGGCTACACCTTC
>14|TRBV19|TRBJ2-5|TRBD2|-
CASSILAGGETQYF
TGTGCCAGTAGTATTTTGGCGGGGGGGGAGACCCAGTACTTC
>14|TRBV7-9|TRBJ1-1|-|-
CASSPVGGNTEAFF
TGTGCCAGCAGCCCCGTGGGGGGGAACACTGAAGCTTTCTTT
>13|TRBV19|TRBJ2-5|-|-
CASRRRGEETQYF
TGTGCCAGTAGGAGAAGGGGCGAAGAGACCCAGTACTTC